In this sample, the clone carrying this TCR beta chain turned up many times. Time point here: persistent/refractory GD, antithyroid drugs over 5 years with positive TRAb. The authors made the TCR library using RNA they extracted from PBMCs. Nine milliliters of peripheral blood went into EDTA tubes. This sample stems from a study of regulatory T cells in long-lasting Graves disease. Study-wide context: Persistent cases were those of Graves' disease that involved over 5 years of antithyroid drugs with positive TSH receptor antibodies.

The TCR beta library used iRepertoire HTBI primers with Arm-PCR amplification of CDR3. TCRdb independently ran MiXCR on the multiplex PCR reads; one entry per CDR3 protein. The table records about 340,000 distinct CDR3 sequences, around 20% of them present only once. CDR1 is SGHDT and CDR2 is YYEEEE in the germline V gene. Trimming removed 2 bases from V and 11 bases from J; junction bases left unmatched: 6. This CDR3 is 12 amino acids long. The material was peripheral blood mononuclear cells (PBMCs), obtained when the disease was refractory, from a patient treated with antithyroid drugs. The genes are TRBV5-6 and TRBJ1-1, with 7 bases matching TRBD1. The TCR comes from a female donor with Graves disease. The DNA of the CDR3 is TGTGCCAGCAGCTTACGAGACAGGGACGCTTTCTTT. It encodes CASSLRDRDAFF.